Following are 23 T cell receptor beta chains from one sample sequenced in a study of blood T cell repertoires in COVID-19 (dated by TCRdb to about 2020). Libraries were built with the immunoSEQ multiplex PCR assay. The table was pulled from immuneACCESS by TCRdb, which kept in-frame rearrangements only. Such tables lose some clones; where checked, under half of the loss comes from unresolved V genes, and the rest has no known cause. Counted in this sample were 200,000 to 300,000 clones; 90% of them appeared once. The leading ten clones occupy over 0.75% of the sample. Material: PBMCs or T cells enriched from blood (not recorded which). These receptor sequences come from a man aged 50-60 years who had been exposed to COVID-19.

This sequence joins TRBV18 and TRBJ1-4, with 9 nucleotides matching TRBD1. From germline, CDR1 is KGHSH and CDR2 LQKENI. CDR3 size: 14 residues. V lost 8 bases, J lost 8 bases, and 9 bases stayed unmatched. DNA of the CDR3: TGTGCCAGCACGGACAGGGGTTTTGAGGAAAAACTGTTTTTT. It translates to CASTDRGFEEKLFF.

V usage is TRBV14 and J usage is TRBJ1-2; TRBD1 is a possible D gene (6 bases). Trimming removed 6 bases at V and 7 bases at J, with 18 bases between. The germline V gene has CDR1 SGHDN and CDR2 FVKESK. The CDR3 runs 14 residues. The DNA of the CDR3 is TGTGCCAGCAGTCCCCTTTTTGGACAGAGTGGCTACACCTTC. Encoded protein: CASSPLFGQSGYTF.

This chain connects TRBV11-2 to TRBJ2-5; 13 bases align to TRBD2. CDR1 and CDR2 (germline): SGHAT, FQNNGV. The V segment lost 3 bases and the J segment 1 base; nucleotides outside the gene matches: 2. The CDR3 runs 16 residues. CDR3: CASSFGTSGVQETQYF. In DNA form, the CDR3 reads TGTGCCAGCAGCTTCGGGACTAGCGGGGTCCAAGAGACCCAGTACTTC. The complete variable domain, with remaining parts taken from reference TRBV11-2 and TRBJ2-5, reads EAGVAQSPRYKIIEKRQSVAFWCNPISGHATLYWYQQILGQGPKLLIQFQNNGVVDDSQLPKDRFSAERLKGVDSTLKIQPAKLEDSAVYLCASSFGTSGVQETQYFGPGTRLLVL.

The V call is TRBV7-9, the J call TRBJ2-5; 8 bases agree with TRBD2. Germline CDR1 reads SEHNR; CDR2 reads FQNEAQ (reference sequence). The V and J ends lost 3 bases and 10 bases, in that order; junction bases with no gene match: 13. This CDR3 region has 15 residues. The CDR3 coding sequence is TGTGCCAGCAGCTTGCGGACTAGCCCATCTGGGGGCCAGTACTTC. It encodes CASSLRTSPSGGQYF.

The chain carries TRBV10-3 and TRBJ2-1; 8 positions agree with TRBD2. This CDR3 spans 14 amino acids. Germline V lookup: CDR1 ENHRY, CDR2 SYGVKD. Trimming took 4 bases from V and 9 from J; bases not matched to a gene: 8. CDR3 sequence (DNA): TGTGCCATCAGTGGAGGAGCGGGGGAGGTTGAGCAGTTCTTC. Translating gives CAISGGAGEVEQFF.

The chain has TRBV27 and TRBJ2-1; D possibly corresponds to TRBD2 (5 bases). V dropped 5 bases and J dropped 8 bases, with 19 bases sitting between them. Germline lookup yields CDR1 MNHEY and CDR2 SMNVEV (reference sequence). CDR3 size: 15 residues. The CDR3 DNA sequence: TGTGCCAGCAGTCTACGGTTAGAGGGTAGGGATGAGCAGTTCTTC. It is translated as CASSLRLEGRDEQFF.

This rearrangement joins TRBV10-3 to TRBJ1-5, with D possibly TRBD1 on 5 matching bases. From germline, CDR1 is ENHRY and CDR2 SYGVKD. V gave up 10 bases and J gave up 7 bases, with 17 bases separating them. The CDR3 is 13 residues long. CDR3 bases: TGTGCCAGCGCCGAAGGGGTTTGGCAGCCCCAGCATTTT. Amino acid sequence: CASAEGVWQPQHF.

The chain employs TRBV18 and TRBJ1-5; TRBD1 matches at 7 bases. This CDR3 is 15 amino acids long. CDR1 is KGHSH, CDR2 LQKENI, per germline. J gave up 5 bases and V 4 bases, and 8 bases lay outside the gene matches. CDR3 coding DNA: TGTGCCAGCTCACTAGCGACAGGGCAAGATCAGCCCCAGCATTTT. This translates into CASSLATGQDQPQHF.

This rearrangement joins TRBV6-5 to TRBJ1-6; the D gene is possibly TRBD1 (5 bases). Germline CDR1 and CDR2: MNHEY and SVGAGI. V lost 6 bases and J 6 bases, leaving 15 bases between the germline ends. This CDR3 region has 15 residues. Here the CDR3 reads CASRPMTAVNSPLHF. The CDR3 DNA reads as TGTGCCAGCAGACCAATGACAGCTGTTAATTCACCCCTCCACTTT.

V gene TRBV5-1 combines with J gene TRBJ2-7; D is undetermined. Germline CDR1 reads SGHRS; CDR2 reads YFSETQ. The V and J ends lost 5 bases and 0 bases respectively, with 12 bases between them. CDR3 length: 14 amino acids. For the CDR3, the DNA is TGCGCCAGCAGTCTCCGGAGTTCCTCCTACGAGCAGTACTTC. Amino acids: CASSLRSSSYEQYF.

This clone was recorded only once. The chain has TRBV15 and TRBJ1-4; possible D gene TRBD1, 6 bases. CDR1 and CDR2 (germline): LNHNV, YYDKDF (reference sequence). Trimming took 0 bases from V and 7 from J, leaving 15 bases between them. The CDR3 totals 16 residues. CDR3 sequence (DNA): TGTGCCACCAGCAGAGACGGGGGGGGCTTGGCTGAAAAACTGTTTTTT. This codes for CATSRDGGGLAEKLFF.

The V gene is TRBV7-2, the J gene TRBJ2-5; 9 nucleotides align to TRBD2. This CDR3 spans 16 amino acids. J lost 1 base, V lost 5 bases, and 8 bases had no gene match. Germline CDR1 is SGHTA and CDR2 is FQGNSA. The CDR3 nucleotides are TGTGCCAGCAGCCCAAGAAGCGGGGGGAGCCAAGAGACCCAGTACTTC. It is translated as CASSPRSGGSQETQYF.

V and J are TRBV11-2 and TRBJ2-7, with 8 nucleotides matching TRBD2. Germline assignment: CDR1 SGHAT and CDR2 FQNNGV. This CDR3 region has 15 residues. The trim removed 4 bases at V and 3 bases at J, leaving 8 bases unmatched. The chain's CDR3 is CASSSLTGTSYEQYF. The DNA for the CDR3 is TGTGCCAGCAGCTCCCTAACCGGGACTAGCTACGAGCAGTACTTC.

This clone has just one count. The V and J genes are TRBV10-2 and TRBJ2-3; 13 bases match TRBD2. Trimming cost V 6 bases and J 3 bases; bases outside gene matches: 0. CDR3 length: 14 residues. CDR1 and CDR2 from the germline V gene are WSHSY and SAAADI. The CDR3 nucleotides are TGCGCCAGCAGGACTAGCGGGAGGACAGATACGCAGTATTTT. Residues: CASRTSGRTDTQYF.

This clone was found once. The chain uses TRBV5-6 and TRBJ2-5; D remains ambiguous. Trimming stripped 3 bases from V and 1 base from J, with 16 bases between. The CDR3 loop spans 16 amino acids. In germline, CDR1 is SGHDT, CDR2 YYEEEE. The CDR3 DNA reads TGTGCCAGCAGCTCCCTGTCCCTTGAAGCCCAAGAGACCCAGTACTTC. Translation gives CASSSLSLEAQETQYF.

This clone was recorded a few times. The chain has TRBV24-1 and TRBJ1-2; D remains ambiguous. The CDR3 consists of 13 residues. V was clipped by 2 bases and J by 6 bases, with 9 bases between them. The germline CDR1 and CDR2 sequences are KGHDR and SFDVKD. For the CDR3, the DNA is TGTGCCACCAGTGATTCACTAGGTAATGGCTACACCTTC. Amino acid sequence: CATSDSLGNGYTF.

About this clone itself: The sample contains more than one DNA sequence encoding this CDR3. V is TRBV5-1 and J is TRBJ1-1; no firm D call. The germline gives CDR1 SGHRS, CDR2 YFSETQ. The CDR3 is 13 amino acids. The germline V and J ends were trimmed by 2 bases and 1 base, with 6 bases remaining between them. The CDR3 DNA is TGCGCCAGCAGCTTTACCAGGAACACTGAAGCTTTCTTT. It encodes CASSFTRNTEAFF.

V is TRBV5-4 and J is TRBJ2-1; TRBD1 matches 7 bases. Germline CDR1 is SGHNT and CDR2 is YYREEE (reference sequence). Trimming at V came to 0 bases and at J to 1 base, leaving 1 base not matched to a gene. The CDR3 length is 15 residues. The CDR3 DNA follows: TGTGCCAGCAGCTTGGACAGGGGTTCCTACAATGAGCAGTTCTTC. Translated, it gives CASSLDRGSYNEQFF.

The CDR3 DNA reads TGTGCCATCAGTGATCCCCAGGGCAGGGGGGACCAGCCCCAGCATTTT. This translates into CAISDPQGRGDQPQHF. The chain employs TRBV10-3 and TRBJ1-5; 7 nucleotides line up with TRBD1. Germline V gene sequence: CDR1 ENHRY, CDR2 SYGVKD. The CDR3 totals 16 residues. The ends lost 3 bases at V and 7 bases at J; junction bases unmatched: 12.

The chain uses TRBV6-5 and TRBJ2-5; D is unresolved. CDR3 length: 14 residues. Deletions cut 2 bases from V and 2 bases from J, with 9 bases between. Per germline, CDR1 MNHEY and CDR2 SVGAGI. The CDR3 region is CASSYSRIQETQYF. DNA of the CDR3: TGTGCCAGCAGTTACAGCCGTATACAAGAGACCCAGTACTTC.

The chain uses TRBV21-1 and TRBJ1-1; TRBD1, the table's D call, lacks a check against the DNA. TRBV21-1 is designated a pseudogene. This CDR3 region has 17 residues. CDR3 DNA sequence: TGTGCCAGCAGCAAAGACTTCCGGACAGTCTGGTTGGTTAGCGCTTTCTTT. This encodes CASSKDFRTVWLVSAFF.

CDR3 loop: CASSLQTGGIDSPLHF. CDR3 nucleotides: TGTGCCAGCTCACTACAGACAGGGGGAATCGATTCACCCCTCCACTTT. The J gene is TRBJ1-6, the V gene TRBV18; 9 bases fit TRBD1. The V segment lost 4 bases and the J segment 8 bases; nucleotides outside the gene matches: 9. The CDR3 extends over 16 amino acids. Germline assignment: CDR1 KGHSH and CDR2 LQKENI.

The chain has TRBV27 and TRBJ1-2; 7 bases are a match to TRBD1. V gave up 7 bases and J gave up 3 bases; unmatched junction bases: 5. The CDR3 is 13 amino acids. Looked up from germline, CDR1 is MNHEY and CDR2 is SMNVEV (reference sequence). The CDR3 DNA follows: TGTGCCAGCACCCCGACAGGGCACTATGGCTACACCTTC. Its protein product is CASTPTGHYGYTF.